Below, 7 T cell receptor beta chains from the same sample are listed, as sequenced in a study of T cells in Graves' hyperthyroidism and ophthalmopathy. TCR beta CDR3 region amplification was performed from RNA transcripts. Primed by the HTBI set, a first-round RT-PCR was run on the TCR CDR3. TCRdb used MiXCR to reprocess the multiplex PCR reads, holding one entry per CDR3 protein. The table shows a few hundred thousand distinct CDR3 sequences, with more than 15% occurring only once. The sample comprised blood. The receptors derive from a woman in her forties with Graves' ophthalmopathy.

This clonotype appeared many times. The V call is TRBV11-2, the J call TRBJ2-2; 15 positions agree with TRBD2. Germline V gene sequence: CDR1 SGHAT, CDR2 FQNNGV. V lost 4 bases and J lost 3; bases outside the gene matches: 9. This CDR3 region has 19 residues. The CDR3 loop is CASSSPRTSGGAYTGELFF. CDR3 DNA sequence: TGTGCCAGCAGCTCCCCCCGGACTAGCGGGGGGGCGTACACCGGGGAGCTGTTTTTT.

Ten or more counts support this clonotype. The V gene is TRBV18, the J gene TRBJ2-1, with 8 bases fitting TRBD1. CDR1 KGHSH and CDR2 LQKENI come from the germline V gene. The J segment lost 6 bases and the V segment lost 1 base, leaving 8 bases of the junction unmatched. The CDR3 extends over 16 amino acids. The CDR3 region is CASSPRYRGSGNEQFF. Written as DNA, the CDR3 is TGTGCCAGCTCACCACGGTACAGGGGGTCAGGCAATGAGCAGTTCTTC.

This clonotype has ten or more counts. The chain joins TRBV6-2 or TRBV6-3 to TRBJ2-3, with 12 bases lining up with TRBD2. The germline V gene encodes CDR1 MNHEY and CDR2 SVGEGT. V was pared by 5 bases and J by 0 bases, with 12 bases of the junction left unmatched. This CDR3 contains 19 residues. CDR3 region: CASSTWTSGTSQSTDTQYF. The CDR3 DNA sequence: TGTGCCAGCAGTACCTGGACTAGCGGGACCAGCCAGAGCACAGATACGCAGTATTTT.

This chain connects TRBV29-1 to TRBJ2-1, with D unresolved. Trimming pared 4 bases from V and 12 bases from J, leaving 10 bases between. Looked up from germline, CDR1 is SQVTM and CDR2 is ANQGSEA. This CDR3 spans 10 amino acids. The CDR3 bases are TGCAGCGTTGCAGCAGGTTCGCAGTTCTTC. Residues: CSVAAGSQFF.

The chain couples TRBV6-1 to TRBJ2-5; weak D call: TRBD1 (5 bases). The V end lost 6 bases, the J end lost 7 bases, and 24 bases lay between the germline ends. The CDR3 runs to 16 residues. Per the germline V gene, CDR1 is MNHNS and CDR2 is SASEGT. CDR3 in amino acids: CASSALTAQGVGTQYF. The CDR3 bases are TGTGCCAGCAGCGCCCTGACGGCGCAAGGGGTCGGGACCCAGTACTTC.

This clonotype was counted between two and nine times. The CDR3 region has the DNA TGCAGTGCTTATAGCGGGGAGAGCTCCTACAATGAGCAGTTCTTC. It encodes CSAYSGESSYNEQFF. V gene TRBV20-1 combines with J gene TRBJ2-1; 8 bases are shared with TRBD2. Germline V gene lookup returns CDR1 DFQATT and CDR2 SNEGSKA (reference sequence). V was clipped by 5 bases and J by 0 bases; unmatched bases: 6. The CDR3 totals 15 residues.

On this clonotype: This may stem from a read error, because a much larger clone lies one nucleotide away. V gene TRBV20-1 combines with J gene TRBJ2-1; TRBD1 aligns across 10 bases. This CDR3 region has 15 residues. V lost 0 bases to trimming and J lost 11 bases; unmatched junction nucleotides: 10. Germline V gene data show CDR1 as DFQATT and CDR2 as SNEGSKA (reference sequence). CDR3 region: CSARDTGTGVNKQFF. CDR3 sequence (DNA): TGCAGTGCTAGAGATACAGGGACAGGGGTTAATAAGCAGTTCTTC.